This passage covers 19 T cell receptor beta chains from one sample sequenced in a study of T cells in Graves' hyperthyroidism and ophthalmopathy. The TCR beta CDR3 regions underwent amplification using RNA transcripts as the source. The study used the HTBI primer set for a first-round RT-PCR of the TCR CDR3. TCRdb independently ran MiXCR on the multiplex PCR reads; one entry per CDR3 protein. The sample holds hundreds of thousands of distinct CDR3 sequences, 14% to 15% seen once. Sequencing used blood. Receptors were obtained from a woman between 35 and 50 years old with Graves' ophthalmopathy.

This clonotype was detected many times. The chain carries TRBV29-1 and TRBJ1-1, with D perhaps matching TRBD1 (6 bases). The germline V gene has CDR1 SQVTM and CDR2 ANQGSEA. CDR3 length: 12 amino acids. The V gene lost 5 bases and the J gene lost 5 bases, with 12 bases spanning the gap. The CDR3 DNA follows: TGCAGCGTTAGTCAGGGGAGGACTGAAGCTTTCTTT. It is translated as CSVSQGRTEAFF.

This clonotype occurred many times. This sequence joins TRBV28 and TRBJ1-5; no clear D gene. This CDR3 region has 15 residues. In germline, CDR1 is MDHEN, CDR2 SYDVKM. V was clipped by 4 bases and J by 0 bases, with 10 bases between them. In nucleotides, the CDR3 is TGTGCCAGCAGTTCACCGACTCATAGCAATCAGCCCCAGCATTTT. It translates to CASSSPTHSNQPQHF.

The gene calls are TRBV25-1 and TRBJ1-1, with D possibly matching TRBD1 (5 bases). The germline V gene encodes CDR1 MGHDK and CDR2 SYGVNS. This CDR3 spans 15 amino acids. V lost 6 bases, J lost 0 bases, and 14 bases lay in between. The CDR3 bases are TGTGCCAGCAGCCCTGGGTTGGGGGTGAACACTGAAGCTTTCTTT. Amino acids: CASSPGLGVNTEAFF.

This clonotype occurred many times. The chain recombines TRBV12-3 or TRBV12-4 with TRBJ2-5, with a weak D call TRBD1 (6 bases). V lost 8 bases, J lost 2 bases, and 12 bases lay in between. The CDR3 extends over 13 amino acids. CDR3 amino acids: CASGDNLQETQYF. CDR3 bases: TGTGCCAGCGGGGACAACCTTCAAGAGACCCAGTACTTC.

CDR3 sequence: CASSQEANRGWRHYEQYF. The CDR3 region has the DNA TGTGCCAGCAGCCAAGAGGCGAACAGGGGCTGGCGACACTACGAGCAGTACTTC. The rearrangement uses TRBV4-2 and TRBJ2-7; 7 bases are a match to TRBD1. Germline CDR1 LGHNA, CDR2 YNFKEQ. This CDR3 has 18 amino acids. V shed 0 bases, J shed 3 bases, and the junction held 14 bases outside the gene matches.

This clonotype was observed at least ten times. V and J are TRBV12-3 or TRBV12-4 and TRBJ1-3, with a tentative D call TRBD1 (5 bases). This CDR3 contains 13 residues. V lost 6 bases and J 2 bases, leaving 8 bases between the germline ends. CDR3 sequence (DNA): TGTGCCAGCAGCTGGGGGACTGGAAACACCATATATTTT. This sequence encodes CASSWGTGNTIYF.

This clonotype has at least ten counts. V is TRBV30 and J is TRBJ1-2; D unclear. Germline V gene sequence: CDR1 GTSNPN, CDR2 SVGIG (reference sequence). This CDR3 comprises 12 residues. V was pared by 3 bases and J by 5 bases, with 10 bases between. This CDR3 reads CAWSGLSYGYTF. Written as DNA, the CDR3 is TGTGCCTGGAGCGGCCTTTCGTATGGCTACACCTTC.

Comments on this clonotype: Relative to the germline gene, one junction end is altered; a read error may explain this. J is TRBJ2-2 and V is TRBV7-7; 8 bases line up with TRBD2. In germline, CDR1 is SSHAT, CDR2 FNYEAQ (reference sequence). The CDR3 extends over 15 amino acids. This chain's CDR3 is CASSPGTRDTGELFF. The DNA for the CDR3 is TGTGCTAGCAGCCCCGGGACTAGGGACACCGGGGAGCTGTTTTTT. Drawing the rest from reference TRBV7-7 and TRBJ2-2, the complete variable domain is GAGVSQSPRYKVTKRGQDVTLRCDPISSHATLYWYQQALGQGPEFLTYFNYEAQPDKSGLPSDRFSAERPEGSISTLTIQRTEQRDSAMYRCASSPGTRDTGELFFGEGSRLTVL.

This clonotype showed up many times. The chain has TRBV20-1 and TRBJ2-1, with D uncertain. CDR3 length: 11 amino acids. The germline V gene has CDR1 DFQATT and CDR2 SNEGSKA (reference sequence). Trimming cost V 3 bases and J 6 bases, with 6 bases left between them. CDR3 in DNA: TGCAGTGCTAGTGAGATCAATGAGCAGTTCTTC. Translated, it gives CSASEINEQFF.

This clonotype occurred many times. This chain joins TRBV20-1 and TRBJ2-7, with TRBD2 matching over 13 bases. The V gene end was trimmed by 4 bases and the J gene end by 3 bases; junction bases not matched to a gene: 6. Germline V gene sequence: CDR1 DFQATT, CDR2 SNEGSKA (reference sequence). The CDR3 is 15 residues long. In nucleotides, the CDR3 is TGCAGTGCTACCCCACTAGCGGGGGGGGTCTACGAGCAGTACTTC. The encoded protein is CSATPLAGGVYEQYF.

This chain uses TRBV11-1 with TRBJ1-5; D ambiguous. Between the trimmed V and J ends, which lost 6 bases and 6 bases, there was a span of 9 bases. This CDR3 is 12 amino acids long. CDR1 SGHAT and CDR2 FQDESV come from the germline V gene (reference sequence). The CDR3 here is CASSSTGQPQHF. The CDR3 nucleotides read TGTGCCAGCAGTTCTACGGGTCAGCCCCAGCATTTT.

This clonotype was counted at least ten times. The rearrangement joins TRBV6-6 to TRBJ2-4; D remains ambiguous. The CDR3 spans 12 residues. The V gene lost 2 bases and the J gene lost 8 bases, with 7 bases spanning the gap. From germline, CDR1 is MNHNY and CDR2 SVGAGI (reference sequence). The chain's CDR3 is CASSYTVDIQYF. The CDR3 DNA reads as TGTGCCAGCAGTTACACAGTGGACATTCAGTACTTC.

This clonotype was seen more than once but under ten times. V gene TRBV7-2 combines with J gene TRBJ2-7; 9 bases agree with TRBD2. The V segment lost 7 bases and the J segment 2 bases; nucleotides outside the gene matches: 6. The V gene's germline CDR1 is SGHTA and CDR2 FQGNSA. The CDR3 is 14 residues long. The CDR3 region is CASTRTSAPYEQYF. The CDR3 DNA sequence: TGTGCCAGCACCCGGACTAGCGCCCCCTACGAGCAGTACTTC.

This rearrangement joins TRBV5-1 to TRBJ2-7, with D unclear. From germline, CDR1 is SGHRS and CDR2 YFSETQ. V gave up 0 bases and J gave up 3 bases, with 13 bases separating them. The CDR3 totals 15 residues. The DNA for the CDR3 is TGCGCCAGCAGCTTGGCCGGGCCCATGATCTACGAGCAGTACTTC. Its protein product is CASSLAGPMIYEQYF. Combining the CDR3 with reference TRBV5-1 and TRBJ2-7 gives the whole variable domain KAGVTQTPRYLIKTRGQQVTLSCSPISGHRSVSWYQQTPGQGLQFLFEYFSETQRNKGNFPGRFSGRQFSNSRSEMNVSTLELGDSALYLCASSLAGPMIYEQYFGPGTRLTVT.

This clonotype was recorded at least ten times. J is TRBJ2-3 and V is TRBV11-2, with 11 nucleotides matching TRBD2. The CDR3 totals 16 residues. J lost 2 bases, V lost 5 bases, and 6 bases had no gene match. Germline CDR1 SGHAT, CDR2 FQNNGV. The DNA for the CDR3 is TGTGCCAGCAGCCCACGACTAGCGGGAAACACAGATACGCAGTATTTT. It encodes CASSPRLAGNTDTQYF.

Many counts were recorded for this clonotype. The chain couples TRBV11-2 to TRBJ1-3, with unresolved D. V was shortened by 2 bases and J by 0 bases, with 14 bases between the two germline ends. Germline CDR1 SGHAT, CDR2 FQNNGV. The CDR3 spans 17 residues. CDR3 sequence (DNA): TGTGCCAGCAGCTTAATGGGGTTCACGATCTCTGGAAACACCATATATTTT. Encoded protein: CASSLMGFTISGNTIYF. The full variable domain, its missing parts supplied by reference TRBV11-2 and TRBJ1-3, is EAGVAQSPRYKIIEKRQSVAFWCNPISGHATLYWYQQILGQGPKLLIQFQNNGVVDDSQLPKDRFSAERLKGVDSTLKIQPAKLEDSAVYLCASSLMGFTISGNTIYFGEGSWLTVV.

This clonotype was seen only a few times. The V and J genes are TRBV13 and TRBJ2-7; possible D gene TRBD2, 6 bases. Trimming stripped 5 bases from V and 7 bases from J, with 21 bases between. The CDR3 totals 15 residues. Looked up from germline, CDR1 is PRHDT and CDR2 is FYEKMQ (reference sequence). CDR3 DNA: TGTGCCAGCAGCCTCCAAGGGTGGACTACGGGGGAGCAGTACTTC. It is translated as CASSLQGWTTGEQYF.

This clonotype was counted many times. This chain uses TRBV19 with TRBJ1-1; tentative D call: TRBD1 (6 bases). The V gene lost 4 bases and the J gene lost 2 bases, with 11 bases spanning the gap. This CDR3 has 14 amino acids. Looked up from germline, CDR1 is LNHDA and CDR2 is SQIVND (reference sequence). CDR3 sequence (DNA): TGTGCCAGTAGTAAAGACAGGATAAACACTGAAGCTTTCTTT. It codes for CASSKDRINTEAFF.

This clonotype was found a few times. The chain combines TRBV5-4 with TRBJ2-2, with a possible D match to TRBD2 (5 bases). Trimming pared 5 bases from V and 3 bases from J, leaving 11 bases between. Germline CDR1 reads SGHNT; CDR2 reads YYREEE (reference sequence). The CDR3 has 14 residues. CDR3 in DNA: TGTGCCAGCAGGGGAGACCTTGACACCGGGGAGCTGTTTTTT. This gives the protein CASRGDLDTGELFF.